These 9 T cell receptor beta chains came from one sample sequenced in a study of OX40 agonist ivuxolimab in advanced cancers. Libraries were prepared by immunoSEQ multiplex PCR; TCRdb keeps only in-frame clonotypes and omits some of them. This table has some 54,000 clones, 80% to 90% appearing once. Sequenced material: CD4+ or CD8+ T cells sorted from blood, taken in a trial of the OX40 agonist ivuxolimab. The receptors come from an adult with an advanced solid tumor such as melanoma, head and neck, liver or kidney cancer.

This sequence joins TRBV7-8 and TRBJ2-3; possibly TRBD2 for D (6 bases). Germline loops: CDR1 SGHVS, CDR2 FQNEAQ. The CDR3 totals 17 residues. V dropped 6 bases and J dropped 1 base, with 20 bases sitting between them. The CDR3 DNA follows: TGTGCCAGCAGTCTCTCGACCCCCGGGACTGGCACAGATACGCAGTATTTT. The encoded protein is CASSLSTPGTGTDTQYF.

The chain uses TRBV5-1 and TRBJ2-5, with D possibly matching TRBD2 (7 bases). The CDR3 consists of 15 residues. CDR1 SGHRS and CDR2 YFSETQ come from the germline V gene. Trimming removed 3 bases at V and 3 bases at J, with 15 bases between. DNA of the CDR3: TGCGCCAGCAGCTCCACAGGGAGGGGGGAAGAGACCCAGTACTTC. Translated: CASSSTGRGEETQYF.

This rearrangement joins TRBV7-7 to TRBJ1-6; no reliable D call. Germline-derived CDR1 and CDR2 are SSHAT and FNYEAQ (reference sequence). This CDR3 is 15 amino acids long. Trimming removed 2 bases from V and 9 bases from J, with 14 bases in between. The CDR3 here is CASSLNGLPTSPLHF. DNA for the CDR3: TGTGCCAGCAGCTTAAACGGACTCCCCACTTCACCCCTCCACTTT. Combining the CDR3 with reference TRBV7-7 and TRBJ1-6 gives the whole variable domain GAGVSQSPRYKVTKRGQDVTLRCDPISSHATLYWYQQALGQGPEFLTYFNYEAQPDKSGLPSDRFSAERPEGSISTLTIQRTEQRDSAMYRCASSLNGLPTSPLHFGNGTRLTVT.

The genes are TRBV19 and TRBJ1-2; 7 bases align to TRBD1. The length of the CDR3 is 14 residues. J lost 3 bases, V lost 0 bases, and 1 base had no gene match. Germline V lookup: CDR1 LNHDA, CDR2 SQIVND (reference sequence). For the CDR3, the DNA is TGTGCCAGTAGTATAGAGGGACAGTACTATGGCTACACCTTC. Its protein product is CASSIEGQYYGYTF.

The chain is built from TRBV14 and TRBJ2-5; D possibly corresponds to TRBD2 (5 bases). The ends were cut back, 4 bases at V and 4 bases at J, with 10 bases in the middle. The V gene's germline CDR1 is SGHDN and CDR2 FVKESK. The CDR3 is 13 amino acids. CDR3 DNA sequence: TGTGCCAGCAGCCCGAGGACTCGAGAGACCCAGTACTTC. As protein: CASSPRTRETQYF.

This clone was picked up a small number of times. V usage is TRBV2 and J usage is TRBJ2-1; 8 bases match TRBD2. The CDR3 runs 16 residues. V lost 3 bases to trimming and J lost 8 bases; unmatched junction nucleotides: 12. CDR1 is SNHLY and CDR2 is FYNNEI in the germline V gene. In DNA form, the CDR3 reads TGTGCCAGCAGTGACCTGTTCAGCGGGGGAGGCGATGAGCAGTTCTTC. Encoded protein: CASSDLFSGGGDEQFF.

The V call is TRBV10-3, the J call TRBJ2-7; 11 bases line up with TRBD2. This CDR3 has 15 residues. Trimming at V came to 4 bases and at J to 5 bases, leaving 7 bases not matched to a gene. The germline CDR1 and CDR2 sequences are ENHRY and SYGVKD. CDR3 DNA sequence: TGTGCCATCAGTGGGGCTAGCGGGGGGCGGCACGAGCAGTACTTC. It is translated as CAISGASGGRHEQYF.

This sequence joins TRBV29-1 and TRBJ2-3; D tentatively reads TRBD1 or TRBD2 (5 bases each). The germline gives CDR1 SQVTM, CDR2 ANQGSEA. V was clipped by 7 bases and J by 2 bases, with 10 bases between them. There are 12 residues in the CDR3. CDR3 sequence reads: CSAEGSTDTQYF. The CDR3 DNA is TGCAGCGCCGAGGGGTCCACAGATACGCAGTATTTT.

The chain is built from TRBV30 and TRBJ1-2; possibly TRBD1 for D (6 bases). The CDR3 length is 12 residues. V gave up 0 bases and J gave up 4 bases, with 6 bases separating them. The germline gives CDR1 GTSNPN, CDR2 SVGIG (reference sequence). CDR3 residues: CAWSVQGYGYTF. The DNA for the CDR3 is TGTGCCTGGAGTGTACAGGGCTATGGCTACACCTTC.